Listed below are T cell receptor beta chains from one sample, sequenced in a study of OX40 agonist ivuxolimab in advanced cancers. Profiling relied on immunoSEQ multiplex PCR, and the TCRdb table lists in-frame clones only, not all of them. The data show fewer than 75,000 clones, approximately 86% seen once. This material consisted of CD4+ or CD8+ T cells sorted from blood, taken in a trial of the OX40 agonist ivuxolimab. Every receptor here comes from an adult with an advanced solid tumor such as melanoma, head and neck, liver or kidney cancer. Both conserved end residues are part of each CDR3. Fields, in order: V gene, D gene, J gene, clone size, CDR3 DNA, CDR3 protein. D genes are given only for firm matches. For some rows the clone size is stated as once, few or many, or as a class when expanded; others skip it.

TRBV5-4	TRBD1	TRBJ1-3	-	TGTGCCAGCAGCGACGGGACAGCCGTCGCTGGAAACACCATATATTTT	CASSDGTAVAGNTIYF
TRBV5-1	TRBD1	TRBJ2-5	-	TGCGCCAGCAGCTTACAACCAGGGGGTCGTGGAGAGACCCAGTACTTC	CASSLQPGGRGETQYF
TRBV5-5	-	TRBJ2-7	-	TGTGCCAGCACCCAAGGGGCCTACGAGCAGTACTTC	CASTQGAYEQYF
TRBV4-3	-	TRBJ2-2	-	TGCGCCAGCAGCCTGATGGCCGGGGAGCTGTTTTTT	CASSLMAGELFF
TRBV19	TRBD2	TRBJ2-7	-	TGTGCCAGTAGTATGTCGTCGGGTCGGCTAGCGGGAGTGTACGAGCAGTACTTC	CASSMSSGRLAGVYEQYF
TRBV30	-	TRBJ1-1	few	TGTGCCTGGAGTGTATCGGGTGACACTGAAGCTTTCTTT	CAWSVSGDTEAFF
TRBV5-1	TRBD1	TRBJ1-5	-	TGCGCCAGCAGCTTGGGGGGACAGGGGGATCAGCCCCAGCATTTT	CASSLGGQGDQPQHF
TRBV6-1	-	TRBJ2-3	-	TGTGCCAGCAGTGAGGCGTTTAATACGCAGTATTTT	CASSEAFNTQYF
TRBV5-1	-	TRBJ2-3	-	TGCGCCAGCAGCTTGGGGACCTCGCGAAGGGTCACAGATACGCAGTATTTT	CASSLGTSRRVTDTQYF
TRBV6-1	TRBD1	TRBJ2-7	-	TGTGCCAGCAGTGAGACAGGGACCTACGAGCAGTACTTC	CASSETGTYEQYF
TRBV2	TRBD1	TRBJ1-1	-	TGTGCCAACCCGCAGGGACAGGGAACCACTGAAGCTTTCTTT	CANPQGQGTTEAFF
TRBV4-2	TRBD1	TRBJ1-4	-	TGTGCCAGCAGCCAAGACACTCCCAGGGGGAAGAATGAAAAACTGTTTTTT	CASSQDTPRGKNEKLFF
TRBV6-5	-	TRBJ1-3	once	TGTGCCAGCAGTTCGGCAGGACAGAATGGAAACACCATATATTTT	CASSSAGQNGNTIYF